One and the same sample provided the 32 T cell receptor beta chains below, sequenced in a study of metastatic and nonmetastatic thyroid tumors. The entire patient cohort was treatment-naive prior to thyroid surgery. Using MiXCR, TCRdb re-called clones from the PCR reads. The sample has under 30,000 clones, 23% seen once. The specimen sequenced was blood. The receptors were gathered from a female donor with papillary thyroid cancer or a benign thyroid nodule (not recorded which). Some clones in this sample may be carry-over from other donors' samples.

Turning to this clone: Relative to the germline gene, one junction end is altered; a read error may explain this. The V gene is TRBV12-3 or TRBV12-4, the J gene TRBJ1-5; no clear D gene. The CDR3 is 13 residues long. In nucleotides, the CDR3 is TGTGCCAGCAGCATGCTCAGCATTCAGCCCCAGCATTTT. Encoded protein: CASSMLSIQPQHF.

This clone came up many times. This chain links TRBV9 with TRBJ1-4; D possibly corresponds to TRBD1 (5 bases). Trimming removed 3 bases from V and 3 bases from J, with 9 bases in between. Germline CDR1 is SGDLS and CDR2 is YYNGEE. The CDR3 totals 14 residues. The CDR3, as DNA: TGTGCCAGCAGCGCCAGACAGTCTAATGAAAAACTGTTTTTT. This sequence encodes CASSARQSNEKLFF.

This clone was seen more than once but under ten times. This chain uses TRBV5-1 with TRBJ1-6, with 8 bases lining up with TRBD1. With V trimmed by 4 bases and J by 5 bases, 5 bases remained unmatched. The CDR3 has 15 residues. CDR1 SGHRS and CDR2 YFSETQ come from the germline V gene. The CDR3 DNA follows: TGCGCCAGCAGCCAGGTGGACAGGGATAATTCACCCCTCCACTTT. Translating gives CASSQVDRDNSPLHF.

Note on this clone: At one end the junction does not follow the germline gene, possibly because of a read error. The rearrangement joins TRBV5-4 to TRBJ1-2; TRBD1 aligns across 7 bases. Germline loops: CDR1 SGHNT, CDR2 YYREEE (reference sequence). The CDR3 totals 15 residues. This CDR3 reads CASSVGTTGNYGSTF. CDR3 sequence (DNA): TGTGCCAGCAGCGTGGGAACGACAGGGAATTATGGCTCCACCTTC.

At least ten counts were recorded for this clone. The gene calls are TRBV6-4 and TRBJ2-5; D is tentatively TRBD1 or TRBD2 (5 bases each). The V end was cut by 3 bases, the J end by 2 bases, with 7 bases between. The germline V gene has CDR1 MRHNA and CDR2 SNTAGT. The CDR3 has 13 amino acids. The DNA of the CDR3 is TGTGCCAGCAGTGAGGGGGATCAAGAGACCCAGTACTTC. Protein: CASSEGDQETQYF.

In this sample, this clone turned up many times. Other DNA sequences in the same sample also yield this CDR3. CDR3: CASRTLEAGVSDTQYF. The CDR3 bases are TGTGCCAGCAGGACCCTCGAAGCGGGAGTTTCGGATACGCAGTATTTT. The chain links TRBV27 to TRBJ2-3; 8 bases align to TRBD2. V trimming: 6 bases; J trimming: 6 bases; junction bases outside the gene matches: 14. The length of the CDR3 is 16 residues. Germline V gene sequence: CDR1 MNHEY, CDR2 SMNVEV (reference sequence).

This clone was observed at least ten times. The V call is TRBV13, the J call TRBJ2-3; 7 nucleotides agree with TRBD1. Germline-derived CDR1 and CDR2 are PRHDT and FYEKMQ (reference sequence). The CDR3 spans 15 residues. The junction had 11 bases not matched to a gene; V was cut back by 5 bases and J by 6 bases. Written as DNA, the CDR3 is TGTGCCAGCAGCGTATATGACAGGGATGGGGATACGCAGTATTTT. Amino acid sequence: CASSVYDRDGDTQYF.

The chain carries TRBV7-2 and TRBJ2-7, with TRBD2 matching over 14 bases. This CDR3 region has 15 residues. Trimming cost V 5 bases and J 5 bases; bases outside gene matches: 5. Germline CDR1 is SGHTA and CDR2 is FQGNSA. The DNA for the CDR3 is TGTGCCAGCAGCGCGACGGGACTAGCGGGGGACGAGCAGTACTTC. This gives the protein CASSATGLAGDEQYF.

To note about this clone: Its ends do not fully match the called genes, so a read error is possible. The rearrangement uses TRBV14 and TRBJ1-2; weak D call: TRBD1 (6 bases). There are 16 residues in the CDR3. Germline lookup yields CDR1 SGHDN and CDR2 FVKESK. CDR3 bases: TGTGGCAGCAGCCAAGATCGTACAGGGAGATCCTATGGCTACACCTTC. It encodes CGSSQDRTGRSYGYTF.

This clone was recorded at least ten times. Other nucleotide sequences from this sample produce the same CDR3. V and J are TRBV4-2 and TRBJ2-7; D gene ambiguous. The CDR3 covers 14 residues. Trimming stripped 0 bases from V and 2 bases from J, with 8 bases between. Per germline, CDR1 LGHNA and CDR2 YNFKEQ. CDR3 residues: CASSQDSTTYEQYF. For the CDR3, the DNA is TGTGCCAGCAGCCAAGATAGCACAACCTACGAGCAGTACTTC.

This clone was detected ten times or more. The chain carries TRBV18 and TRBJ1-1, with D uncertain. Trimming took 5 bases from V and 6 from J, leaving 13 bases between them. CDR1 and CDR2 from the germline V gene are KGHSH and LQKENI. The CDR3 spans 13 residues. The DNA for the CDR3 is TGTGCCAGCTCATTTCGTCAGGACGCTGAAGCTTTCTTT. It translates to CASSFRQDAEAFF.

This clone was recorded many times. A much larger clone differs from this one at a single base, so this may be a read error. The chain couples TRBV19 to TRBJ2-1, with 9 bases matching TRBD2. The CDR3 spans 14 residues. CDR1 and CDR2 from the germline V gene are LNHDA and SQIVND (reference sequence). CDR3 region: CAGRSRAGGNEQFF. CDR3 DNA: TGTGCCGGTAGAAGCAGAGCGGGAGGCAATGAGCAGTTCTTC.

The table lists this clone with many counts. Other DNA sequences in the sample encode the same CDR3. CDR3 bases: TGTGCCAGCAGTCCCGGAGCCGCCCTCGCAGGAGCTTTCTTT. This codes for CASSPGAALAGAFF. The chain employs TRBV6-2 or TRBV6-3 and TRBJ1-1; D is undetermined. Germline CDR1 and CDR2: MNHEY and SVGEGT. This CDR3 spans 14 amino acids. With 5 bases removed from V and 10 bases from J, the gap between germline ends came to 20 bases.

This clone was counted many times. The chain is built from TRBV4-2 and TRBJ2-1; 8 nucleotides align to TRBD2. Losses at the gene ends were 0 bases for V and 0 bases for J; bases not matched to a gene: 4. Germline V gene lookup returns CDR1 LGHNA and CDR2 YNFKEQ. The CDR3 runs to 17 residues. CDR3: CASSQDGSGSSYNEQFF. The CDR3, as DNA: TGTGCCAGCAGCCAAGATGGGAGCGGGAGCTCCTACAATGAGCAGTTCTTC.

This clone occurred many times. This sequence may be a read error, since a much larger clone differs from it by one base. No conserved phenylalanine or tryptophan ends this CDR3, so it is likely a read error. This chain connects TRBV4-1 to TRBJ2-7; 8 nucleotides match TRBD2. This CDR3 region has 20 residues. The V gene's germline CDR1 is MGHRA and CDR2 YSYEKL. V gave up 0 bases and J gave up 2 bases; unmatched junction bases: 18. CDR3 region: CASSQDLHPGIAGLTYEQYL. Written as DNA, the CDR3 is TGCGCCAGCAGCCAAGATCTTCATCCCGGGATAGCGGGACTCACCTACGAGCAGTACCTC.

The V call is TRBV5-1, the J call TRBJ2-7, with a possible D match to TRBD2 (5 bases). V dropped 0 bases and J dropped 5 bases, with 21 bases sitting between them. The CDR3 extends over 17 amino acids. Looked up from germline, CDR1 is SGHRS and CDR2 is YFSETQ. The DNA of the CDR3 is TGCGCCAGCAGCTTGGGCCACCGAGACTATCGTGTGAACGAGCAGTACTTC. Protein product: CASSLGHRDYRVNEQYF.

At least ten counts were recorded for this clone. The gene calls are TRBV4-1 and TRBJ2-3; D gene uncertain. Trimming stripped 0 bases from V and 2 bases from J, with 12 bases between. CDR3 length equals 16 residues. Germline V CDR1 and CDR2: MGHRA, YSYEKL. The CDR3 region is CASSQDTSTFTDTQYF. In DNA form, the CDR3 reads TGCGCCAGCAGCCAAGATACCTCGACCTTCACAGATACGCAGTATTTT.

At least ten counts were recorded for this clone. The genes are TRBV7-2 and TRBJ2-7; 7 bases map to TRBD2. V was clipped by 0 bases and J by 3 bases; unmatched bases: 5. The CDR3 extends over 15 amino acids. CDR1 is SGHTA, CDR2 FQGNSA, per germline. As DNA, the CDR3 is TGTGCCAGCAGCTTAGCGGGCGGGAGTAGCTACGAGCAGTACTTC. Protein product: CASSLAGGSSYEQYF.

To note about this clone: As the CDR3 is not closed by the conserved phenylalanine or tryptophan, this likely results from a read error. The chain links TRBV6-2 or TRBV6-3 to TRBJ2-1, with 11 bases aligning to TRBD2. Germline V gene data show CDR1 as MNHEY and CDR2 as SVGEGT. The CDR3 extends over 15 amino acids. V dropped 6 bases and J dropped 7; count of bases not matched to a gene: 8. The CDR3: CASSRIAGGLNEQFL. The CDR3 nucleotides read TGTGCCAGCAGCCGGATAGCGGGAGGGCTGAATGAGCAGTTCCTC.

The table lists this clone with many counts. The V gene is TRBV28, the J gene TRBJ2-5; D possibly corresponds to TRBD1 (5 bases). Germline V lookup: CDR1 MDHEN, CDR2 SYDVKM. The CDR3 runs 12 residues. Trimming removed 5 bases at V and 5 bases at J, with 9 bases between. The CDR3: CASSEGAETQYF. The CDR3 bases are TGTGCCAGCAGTGAAGGGGCGGAGACCCAGTACTTC.

This clone was counted ten times or more. Sequence at one end of the junction differs from germline and may be a read error. The V and J genes are TRBV5-4 and TRBJ2-2; tentative D call: TRBD2 (5 bases). The CDR3 is made up of 14 amino acids. Per the germline V gene, CDR1 is SGHNT and CDR2 is YYREEE (reference sequence). The CDR3 protein is CASSLPGNSGELFF. CDR3 nucleotides: TGTGCCAGCAGCTTGCCCGGGAACAGCGGGGAGCTGTTTTTT.

This clone was observed a few times. A junction end diverges from the germline sequence, so it may reflect a read error. The rearrangement links TRBV7-9 to TRBJ2-1; weak D call: TRBD2 (5 bases). The CDR3 loop spans 12 amino acids. CDR1 and CDR2 from the germline V gene are SEHNR and FQNEAQ (reference sequence). The CDR3: CASTLAINEQFF. The CDR3 DNA reads TGTGCCAGCACCTTAGCGATCAATGAGCAGTTCTTC.

V is TRBV3-1 and J is TRBJ1-6; tentative D call: TRBD1 (6 bases). This CDR3 has 14 amino acids. Trimming took 0 bases from V and 10 from J, leaving 10 bases between them. Germline-derived CDR1 and CDR2 are LGHDT and YNNKEL (reference sequence). CDR3 residues: CASSQEQGGSPLHF. CDR3 sequence (DNA): TGTGCCAGCAGCCAAGAACAGGGCGGCTCACCCCTCCACTTT. Full variable domain (missing parts from reference TRBV3-1 and TRBJ1-6): DTAVSQTPKYLVTQMGNDKSIKCEQNLGHDTMYWYKQDSKKFLKIMFSYNNKELIINETVPNRFSPKSPDKAHLNLHINSLELGDSAVYFCASSQEQGGSPLHFGNGTRLTVT.

This chain joins TRBV18 and TRBJ1-3; TRBD1 matches 7 bases. Losses at the gene ends were 2 bases for V and 3 bases for J; bases not matched to a gene: 1. The CDR3 extends over 14 amino acids. The germline V gene encodes CDR1 KGHSH and CDR2 LQKENI. CDR3 residues: CASSPDRDGNTIYF. CDR3 nucleotides: TGTGCCAGCTCACCAGACAGGGATGGAAACACCATATATTTT.

With regard to this clone: Here the CDR3 omits its conserved ending phenylalanine or tryptophan, so a read error is the likely source. CDR3 nucleotides: TGTGCCAGCAGTCCACAGGGCGCGAACACTGGGGAGCTGTTTTCT. Translated, it gives CASSPQGANTGELFS. The chain links TRBV28 to TRBJ2-2; D is possibly TRBD1 (6 bases). The germline V gene encodes CDR1 MDHEN and CDR2 SYDVKM. This CDR3 comprises 15 residues.

In this sample, this clone turned up many times. CDR3 in DNA: TGTGCCAGCAGCTTAGAGGGAGCGGCAGATACGCAGTATTTT. Protein sequence: CASSLEGAADTQYF. The J gene is TRBJ2-3, the V gene TRBV7-2; D is perhaps TRBD2 (5 bases). The V end was cut by 1 base, the J end by 4 bases, with 9 bases between. Germline V gene lookup returns CDR1 SGHTA and CDR2 FQGNSA. The CDR3 loop spans 14 amino acids.

J is TRBJ2-2 and V is TRBV28; D may be TRBD1 (5 bases). Looked up from germline, CDR1 is MDHEN and CDR2 is SYDVKM. The CDR3 covers 14 residues. Trimming cost V 5 bases and J 1 base, with 8 bases left between them. The CDR3 reads CASSVQGNTGELFF. CDR3 coding DNA: TGTGCCAGCAGTGTCCAGGGGAACACCGGGGAGCTGTTTTTT.

At least ten counts were recorded for this clone. The chain carries TRBV4-1 and TRBJ1-1, with 10 nucleotides matching TRBD1. The CDR3 sequence is 15 residues long. Germline trimming cut 4 bases from V and 4 bases from J; bases unmatched to any gene: 6. The germline gives CDR1 MGHRA, CDR2 YSYEKL. Written as DNA, the CDR3 is TGCGCCAGCAGCCCCTCAGGGACAGGGGTCACTGAAGCTTTCTTT. Amino acids: CASSPSGTGVTEAFF.

This clone has a count of ten or more. J is TRBJ2-1 and V is TRBV5-1; possibly TRBD1 for D (6 bases). Trimming took off 0 bases at V and 10 bases at J, with 11 bases between the two ends. The CDR3 sequence is 13 residues long. Germline CDR1 reads SGHRS; CDR2 reads YFSETQ. This chain's CDR3 is CASSLAWGLEQFF. CDR3 bases: TGCGCCAGCAGCTTGGCCTGGGGGCTAGAGCAGTTCTTC.

Comments on this clone: The CDR3 end shows no conserved phenylalanine or tryptophan, and so a read error is likely. This sequence joins TRBV11-2 and TRBJ2-3; 9 bases fit TRBD2. Germline V gene sequence: CDR1 SGHAT, CDR2 FQNNGV. The V gene end was trimmed by 5 bases and the J gene end by 5 bases; junction bases not matched to a gene: 8. This CDR3 is 15 amino acids long. CDR3 sequence (DNA): TGTGCCAGCAGCACGGGACTAGCAAACAAAGATACGCAGTATTTG. This translates into CASSTGLANKDTQYL.

This clone was seen ten or more times. The chain uses TRBV6-4 and TRBJ2-2; 13 bases are shared with TRBD2. Germline V gene data show CDR1 as MRHNA and CDR2 as SNTAGT. The V and J ends lost 8 bases and 4 bases, in that order; junction bases with no gene match: 19. The length of the CDR3 is 20 residues. The CDR3 DNA follows: TGTGCCAGCGTCCGGACCCGGACTAGCGGGAGAGGGGCGGGCACCGGGGAGCTGTTTTTT. Encoded protein: CASVRTRTSGRGAGTGELFF.

This clone was counted ten times or more. The same CDR3 arises from other DNA sequences in this sample as well. The chain links TRBV9 to TRBJ2-6; perhaps TRBD1 as D (6 bases). The ends were cut back, 2 bases at V and 0 bases at J, with 18 bases in the middle. Germline lookup yields CDR1 SGDLS and CDR2 YYNGEE. CDR3 length: 19 residues. CDR3 DNA sequence: TGTGCCAGCAGCGTTTCATCAGGGGCCCCAAGCTCTGGGGCCAACGTCCTGACTTTC. As protein: CASSVSSGAPSSGANVLTF.